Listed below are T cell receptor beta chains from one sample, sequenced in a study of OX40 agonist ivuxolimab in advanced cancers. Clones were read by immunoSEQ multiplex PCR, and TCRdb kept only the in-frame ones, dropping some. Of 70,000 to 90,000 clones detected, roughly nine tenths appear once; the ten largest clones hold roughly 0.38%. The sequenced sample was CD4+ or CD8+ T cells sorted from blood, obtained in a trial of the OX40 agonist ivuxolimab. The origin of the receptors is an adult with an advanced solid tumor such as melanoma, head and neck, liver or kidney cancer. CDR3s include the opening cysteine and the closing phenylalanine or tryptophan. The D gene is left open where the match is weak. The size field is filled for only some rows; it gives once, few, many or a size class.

CDR3 protein: CASSFSGTGVETQYF
CDR3 DNA: TGCGCCAGCAGCTTTTCCGGGACAGGGGTGGAGACCCAGTACTTC
D gene: TRBD1
CDR3 length: 15
V gene: TRBV5-1
clone size: .
J gene: TRBJ2-5

CDR3 protein: CASSFRTGVAEQYF
CDR3 DNA: TGTGCCAGCAGCTTCAGGACAGGTGTTGCCGAGCAGTACTTC
D gene: TRBD1
CDR3 length: 14
V gene: TRBV7-8
clone size: .
J gene: TRBJ2-7

CDR3 protein: CASRTDRTDTQYF
CDR3 DNA: TGTGCCAGCCGGACAGATCGCACAGATACGCAGTATTTT
D gene: .
CDR3 length: 13
V gene: TRBV19
clone size: .
J gene: TRBJ2-3

CDR3 protein: CASSLIDETEAFF
CDR3 DNA: TGTGCCAGCAGCTTGATTGATGAGACAGAAGCTTTCTTT
D gene: .
CDR3 length: 13
V gene: TRBV5-4
clone size: .
J gene: TRBJ1-1

CDR3 protein: CASSKHMTGEQYF
CDR3 DNA: TGTGCCAGCAGCAAACATATGACAGGAGAGCAGTACTTC
D gene: .
CDR3 length: 13
V gene: TRBV28
clone size: .
J gene: TRBJ2-7

CDR3 protein: CASSYSGTGWNSPLHF
CDR3 DNA: TGTGCCAGCAGTTACTCGGGGACAGGGTGGAATTCACCCCTCCACTTT
D gene: TRBD1
CDR3 length: 16
V gene: TRBV6-5
clone size: .
J gene: TRBJ1-6

CDR3 protein: CASSQDTPGQGNMREQYF
CDR3 DNA: TGTGCCAGCAGCCAAGATACCCCAGGGCAGGGCAATATGAGGGAGCAGTACTTC
D gene: .
CDR3 length: 18
V gene: TRBV4-2
clone size: .
J gene: TRBJ2-7

CDR3 protein: CASSARSQGAGLYEQYF
CDR3 DNA: TGTGCCAGCAGCGCCCGTTCTCAGGGGGCTGGCCTCTACGAGCAGTACTTC
D gene: TRBD1
CDR3 length: 17
V gene: TRBV5-4
clone size: .
J gene: TRBJ2-7

CDR3 protein: CASSRFTDLPNTGELFF
CDR3 DNA: TGTGCCAGCAGCCGCTTTACAGACCTTCCGAACACCGGGGAGCTGTTTTTT
D gene: .
CDR3 length: 17
V gene: TRBV27
clone size: .
J gene: TRBJ2-2

CDR3 protein: CASRWRRVTDTQYF
CDR3 DNA: TGTGCCAGTAGATGGCGCAGGGTTACAGATACGCAGTATTTT
D gene: .
CDR3 length: 14
V gene: TRBV19
clone size: .
J gene: TRBJ2-3

CDR3 protein: CASSLGLRGSQGEDEQYF
CDR3 DNA: TGCGCCAGCAGCTTGGGGTTACGCGGGAGTCAGGGGGAAGACGAGCAGTACTTC
D gene: .
CDR3 length: 18
V gene: TRBV5-1
clone size: few
J gene: TRBJ2-7

CDR3 protein: CASSLDRLEAFF
CDR3 DNA: TGCGCCAGCAGCTTGGACAGGCTTGAAGCTTTCTTT
D gene: .
CDR3 length: 12
V gene: TRBV5-1
clone size: .
J gene: TRBJ1-1

CDR3 protein: CATRAPGQGGEQYF
CDR3 DNA: TGTGCCACCAGGGCCCCGGGACAGGGTGGCGAGCAGTACTTC
D gene: TRBD1
CDR3 length: 14
V gene: TRBV15
clone size: .
J gene: TRBJ2-7

CDR3 protein: CASSLLKKGGGETQYF
CDR3 DNA: TGTGCCAGCAGTTTGTTGAAAAAAGGGGGAGGAGAGACCCAGTACTTC
D gene: .
CDR3 length: 16
V gene: TRBV28
clone size: .
J gene: TRBJ2-5

CDR3 protein: CASSPPNSPLHF
CDR3 DNA: TGTGCCAGCAGCCCCCCTAATTCACCCCTCCACTTT
D gene: .
CDR3 length: 12
V gene: TRBV6-6
clone size: .
J gene: TRBJ1-6

CDR3 protein: CASSLVGEKLFF
CDR3 DNA: TGTGCCAGCAGCTTAGTAGGGGAGAAACTGTTTTTT
D gene: .
CDR3 length: 12
V gene: TRBV7-2
clone size: .
J gene: TRBJ1-4

CDR3 protein: CASSAATGTGGAPLHF
CDR3 DNA: TGCGCCAGCAGCGCAGCTACCGGGACAGGAGGGGCACCCCTCCACTTT
D gene: TRBD1
CDR3 length: 16
V gene: TRBV5-1
clone size: .
J gene: TRBJ1-6

CDR3 protein: CASSPWTAQTTYEQYF
CDR3 DNA: TGTGCCAGCAGCCCTTGGACAGCGCAAACTACCTACGAGCAGTACTTC
D gene: .
CDR3 length: 16
V gene: TRBV4-2
clone size: once
J gene: TRBJ2-7

CDR3 protein: CASSNGVQRWETQYF
CDR3 DNA: TGTGCCAGCAGTAACGGGGTCCAAAGGTGGGAGACCCAGTACTTC
D gene: .
CDR3 length: 15
V gene: TRBV28
clone size: .
J gene: TRBJ2-5

CDR3 protein: CASSIGRQETQYF
CDR3 DNA: TGTGCCAGTAGTATCGGGAGACAAGAGACCCAGTACTTC
D gene: .
CDR3 length: 13
V gene: TRBV19
clone size: .
J gene: TRBJ2-5

CDR3 protein: CASRKGQGESEQYF
CDR3 DNA: TGTGCCAGCAGGAAGGGACAGGGTGAATCCGAGCAGTACTTC
D gene: TRBD1
CDR3 length: 14
V gene: TRBV2
clone size: .
J gene: TRBJ2-7

CDR3 protein: CASNRQGPTDTQYF
CDR3 DNA: TGTGCCAGCAATAGACAGGGTCCCACAGATACGCAGTATTTT
D gene: TRBD1
CDR3 length: 14
V gene: TRBV2
clone size: .
J gene: TRBJ2-3

CDR3 protein: CASGAVGTTNEKLFF
CDR3 DNA: TGTGCCAGCGGAGCTGTGGGGACAACTAATGAAAAACTGTTTTTT
D gene: .
CDR3 length: 15
V gene: TRBV4-2
clone size: .
J gene: TRBJ1-4

CDR3 protein: CASSRADTTNEKLFF
CDR3 DNA: TGTGCCAGTAGCCGTGCAGATACAACTAATGAAAAACTGTTTTTT
D gene: .
CDR3 length: 15
V gene: TRBV19
clone size: .
J gene: TRBJ1-4

CDR3 protein: CASSDAGTIYEQYF
CDR3 DNA: TGTGCCAGCAGCGATGCAGGAACAATCTACGAGCAGTACTTC
D gene: .
CDR3 length: 14
V gene: TRBV7-9
clone size: .
J gene: TRBJ2-7

CDR3 protein: CASSPAGFRGNTIYF
CDR3 DNA: TGTGCCAGCAGCCCGGCGGGGTTCCGTGGAAACACCATATATTTT
D gene: .
CDR3 length: 15
V gene: TRBV28
clone size: .
J gene: TRBJ1-3

CDR3 protein: CASSLFSQTQETQYF
CDR3 DNA: TGTGCCAGCAGCTTGTTTAGTCAGACCCAAGAGACCCAGTACTTC
D gene: .
CDR3 length: 15
V gene: TRBV5-4
clone size: .
J gene: TRBJ2-5

CDR3 protein: CASSLLAGGQETQYF
CDR3 DNA: TGCGCCAGCAGTCTTTTAGCGGGGGGGCAGGAGACCCAGTACTTC
D gene: TRBD2
CDR3 length: 15
V gene: TRBV10-2
clone size: .
J gene: TRBJ2-5

CDR3 protein: CASRLRQGENIQYF
CDR3 DNA: TGTGCCAGCAGGCTTCGACAGGGGGAAAACATTCAGTACTTC
D gene: TRBD1
CDR3 length: 14
V gene: TRBV7-2
clone size: .
J gene: TRBJ2-4

CDR3 protein: CASSPRWGLAGRNEQFF
CDR3 DNA: TGTGCCAGCAGTCCTCGGTGGGGGCTAGCGGGAAGAAATGAGCAGTTCTTC
D gene: TRBD2
CDR3 length: 17
V gene: TRBV27
clone size: .
J gene: TRBJ2-1

CDR3 protein: CASRREGSADTQYF
CDR3 DNA: TGTGCCAGCAGACGGGAGGGCTCGGCAGATACGCAGTATTTT
D gene: TRBD2
CDR3 length: 14
V gene: TRBV9
clone size: once
J gene: TRBJ2-3

CDR3 protein: CASSPRQGIYGYTF
CDR3 DNA: TGTGCCAGCAGTCCTCGACAGGGGATCTATGGCTACACCTTC
D gene: TRBD1
CDR3 length: 14
V gene: TRBV2
clone size: .
J gene: TRBJ1-2

CDR3 protein: CASSFLRVREQYF
CDR3 DNA: TGTGCCAGCAGCTTTTTGCGGGTTCGAGAGCAGTACTTC
D gene: .
CDR3 length: 13
V gene: TRBV5-8
clone size: .
J gene: TRBJ2-7

CDR3 protein: CASSEQDRFSYEQYF
CDR3 DNA: TGTGCCAGCAGTGAACAGGACAGGTTCTCCTACGAGCAGTACTTC
D gene: TRBD1
CDR3 length: 15
V gene: TRBV6-1
clone size: .
J gene: TRBJ2-7

CDR3 protein: CASSELTSGETQYF
CDR3 DNA: TGTGCCAGCAGTGAATTGACTAGCGGAGAGACCCAGTACTTC
D gene: TRBD2
CDR3 length: 14
V gene: TRBV2
clone size: .
J gene: TRBJ2-5

CDR3 protein: CASSQLTDSNQPQHF
CDR3 DNA: TGTGCCAGTAGTCAGCTGACAGATAGCAATCAGCCCCAGCATTTT
D gene: .
CDR3 length: 15
V gene: TRBV19
clone size: .
J gene: TRBJ1-5

CDR3 protein: CATIEPTGTDNEQFF
CDR3 DNA: TGTGCCACTATCGAGCCGACCGGGACAGACAATGAGCAGTTCTTC
D gene: TRBD1
CDR3 length: 15
V gene: TRBV7-8
clone size: .
J gene: TRBJ2-1

CDR3 protein: CSVGGNTDTQYF
CDR3 DNA: TGCAGCGTTGGGGGAAACACAGATACGCAGTATTTT
D gene: .
CDR3 length: 12
V gene: TRBV29-1
clone size: .
J gene: TRBJ2-3

CDR3 protein: CASRGTNQPQHF
CDR3 DNA: TGTGCCAGTAGGGGCACGAATCAGCCCCAGCATTTT
D gene: .
CDR3 length: 12
V gene: TRBV19
clone size: .
J gene: TRBJ1-5